The 9 T cell receptor beta chains given below trace back to one sample, sequenced in a study of OX40 agonist ivuxolimab in advanced cancers. Data came from immunoSEQ multiplex PCR; TCRdb stores just in-frame clones and leaves some out. The profile shows about 83,000 clones, less than 85% of them singletons. The source was CD4+ or CD8+ T cells sorted from blood, collected in a trial of the OX40 agonist ivuxolimab. The receptor source for this set is an adult with an advanced solid tumor such as melanoma, head and neck, liver or kidney cancer.

Regarding this clone: The junction departs from the called germline gene at one end, perhaps through a read error. For the CDR3, the DNA is TGTGCCCGCAGCTTGGGGCGGGGGGGCAATGAGCAGTTCTTC. It is translated as CARSLGRGGNEQFF. The chain couples TRBV5-4 to TRBJ2-1; 9 bases map to TRBD2. Per germline, CDR1 SGHNT and CDR2 YYREEE (reference sequence). The CDR3 contains 14 residues. Looking up the rest from reference TRBV5-4 and TRBJ2-1 gives the full variable domain: ETGVTQSPTHLIKTRGQQVTLRCSSQSGHNTVSWYQQALGQGPQFIFQYYREEENGRGNFPPRFSGLQFPNYSSELNVNALELDDSALYLCARSLGRGGNEQFFGPGTRLTVL.

The rearrangement links TRBV7-8 to TRBJ2-7, with D uncertain. This CDR3 is built from 16 residues. V was clipped by 2 bases and J by 1 base, with 15 bases between them. Germline V CDR1 and CDR2: SGHVS, FQNEAQ. The CDR3 region has the DNA TGTGCCAGCAGCTTATACCGGGTCCCGGGTTCCTACGAGCAGTACTTC. It encodes CASSLYRVPGSYEQYF.

This clone was recorded only once. The chain recombines TRBV5-4 with TRBJ1-3; the D gene is possibly TRBD1 (5 bases). Trimming cost V 0 bases and J 3 bases, with 10 bases left between them. The CDR3 extends over 15 amino acids. CDR1 and CDR2 from the germline V gene are SGHNT and YYREEE (reference sequence). The CDR3 DNA sequence: TGTGCCAGCAGCTTGGGGGGCGCGGATGGAAACACCATATATTTT. Residues: CASSLGGADGNTIYF.

This chain joins TRBV14 and TRBJ2-7, with D possibly being TRBD1 (6 bases). V lost 5 bases and J 0 bases, leaving 11 bases between the germline ends. CDR1 and CDR2 from the germline V gene are SGHDN and FVKESK. The CDR3 totals 14 residues. CDR3 protein: CASSGTSSSYEQYF. Here the CDR3 DNA reads TGTGCCAGCAGCGGGACATCGAGCTCCTACGAGCAGTACTTC.

The chain recombines TRBV4-3 with TRBJ2-3; perhaps TRBD1 as D (5 bases). This CDR3 comprises 17 residues. Trimming left V 0 bases short and J 2 bases short, with 15 bases between. Germline lookup yields CDR1 LGHNA and CDR2 YSLEER. CDR3 nucleotide sequence: TGCGCCAGCAGCCAAGAGGATACCAGGGCTTTCACAGATACGCAGTATTTT. This sequence encodes CASSQEDTRAFTDTQYF.

The rearrangement links TRBV2 to TRBJ2-4; perhaps D is TRBD1 or TRBD2 (5 bases each). CDR1 and CDR2 from the germline V gene are SNHLY and FYNNEI. The V and J ends lost 7 bases and 1 base respectively, with 14 bases between them. The CDR3 has 15 residues. The CDR3 spells CASTGTEMAKNIQYF. CDR3 bases: TGTGCCAGCACCGGGACGGAGATGGCCAAAAACATTCAGTACTTC.

This clone has just a few counts. The V and J genes are TRBV5-1 and TRBJ2-1; 13 bases agree with TRBD2. Germline V gene sequence: CDR1 SGHRS, CDR2 YFSETQ. With 4 bases clipped from V and 1 base from J, the junction kept 11 bases outside the gene matches. The CDR3 totals 19 residues. CDR3 region: CASSPRLAGGVKSYNEQFF. The CDR3 bases are TGCGCCAGCAGCCCCCGACTAGCGGGGGGAGTTAAGTCCTACAATGAGCAGTTCTTC.

The V call is TRBV6-6, the J call TRBJ2-7; D may be TRBD1 (6 bases). This CDR3 comprises 14 residues. Germline CDR1 reads MNHNY; CDR2 reads SVGAGI (reference sequence). The ends were cut back, 7 bases at V and 1 base at J, with 14 bases in the middle. CDR3 in amino acids: CASTGQTFSYEQYF. The CDR3 DNA is TGTGCCAGCACAGGACAGACATTTTCCTACGAGCAGTACTTC.

The V call is TRBV27, the J call TRBJ1-2, with D possibly being TRBD1 (5 bases). With 6 bases removed from V and 2 bases from J, the gap between germline ends came to 13 bases. CDR1 and CDR2 from the germline V gene are MNHEY and SMNVEV (reference sequence). This CDR3 spans 14 amino acids. The chain's CDR3 is CASSDRGPNYGYTF. Written as DNA, the CDR3 is TGTGCCAGCAGCGATCGGGGACCAAACTATGGCTACACCTTC.